The 28 T cell receptor beta chains in this list originate from one sample, sequenced in a study of T cell changes during pregnancy in multiple sclerosis. Sequenced by immunoSEQ multiplex PCR; TCRdb stores in-frame clones only, minus some. The data show about 77,000 clones, with roughly 91% seen just once and approximately 2.8% held by the top ten. The specimen was peripheral blood, collected after pregnancy. All receptors come from a female donor in good health, enrolled as a control in a pregnancy study.

The chain has TRBV11-3 and TRBJ2-2; TRBD1 might be the D (6 bases). This CDR3 contains 14 residues. Germline CDR1 and CDR2: SGHNT and YENEEA. The V end was cut by 3 bases, the J end by 4 bases, with 9 bases between. In DNA, the CDR3 is TGTGCCAGCAGCTTGGCCAGGGGCACCGGGGAGCTGTTTTTT. Translated: CASSLARGTGELFF.

The rearrangement links TRBV7-2 to TRBJ2-7; TRBD2 aligns across 9 bases. Trimming at V came to 4 bases and at J to 5 bases, leaving 6 bases not matched to a gene. The germline V gene encodes CDR1 SGHTA and CDR2 FQGNSA. This CDR3 has 14 residues. DNA of the CDR3: TGTGCCAGCAGCTGGGTAGCGGGAGAAGACGAGCAGTACTTC. Protein product: CASSWVAGEDEQYF.

The CDR3 coding sequence is TGCAGCGTGGCACAGGGGAACACTGAAGCTTTCTTT. This gives the protein CSVAQGNTEAFF. This sequence joins TRBV29-1 and TRBJ1-1; TRBD1 is a possible D gene (6 bases). Germline CDR1 reads SQVTM; CDR2 reads ANQGSEA. Trimming took 6 bases from V and 1 from J, leaving 9 bases between them. CDR3 length equals 12 residues. The full variable domain, its missing parts supplied by reference TRBV29-1 and TRBJ1-1, is SAVISQKPSRDICQRGTSLTIQCQVDSQVTMMFWYRQQPGQSLTLIATANQGSEATYESGFVIDKFPISRPNLTFSTLTVSNMSPEDSSIYLCSVAQGNTEAFFGQGTRLTVV.

The chain links TRBV2 to TRBJ2-7; the D gene is possibly TRBD2 (6 bases). Germline assignment: CDR1 SNHLY and CDR2 FYNNEI. Trimming cost V 7 bases and J 3 bases, with 22 bases left between them. CDR3 size: 16 residues. CDR3 protein: CASIGGVWGFDYEQYF. CDR3 DNA: TGTGCCAGCATCGGAGGGGTGTGGGGGTTCGACTACGAGCAGTACTTC.

This chain joins TRBV7-2 and TRBJ2-1; 9 positions agree with TRBD2. The CDR3 runs to 16 residues. Germline lookup yields CDR1 SGHTA and CDR2 FQGNSA. V shed 1 base and J 8 bases; nucleotides not matched to a gene: 9. CDR3 coding DNA: TGTGCCAGCAGCTTAGGCACAGCGGGAGGTCTGGATGAGCAGTTCTTC. It yields the protein CASSLGTAGGLDEQFF. The full variable domain, its missing parts supplied by reference TRBV7-2 and TRBJ2-1, is GAGVSQSPSNKVTEKGKDVELRCDPISGHTALYWYRQSLGQGLEFLIYFQGNSAPDKSGLPSDRFSAERTGGSVSTLTIQRTQQEDSAVYLCASSLGTAGGLDEQFFGPGTRLTVL.

The chain recombines TRBV11-2 with TRBJ1-3; TRBD1 matches 8 bases. CDR1 and CDR2 (germline): SGHAT, FQNNGV. Trimming at V came to 3 bases and at J to 2 bases, leaving 6 bases not matched to a gene. The CDR3 length is 16 residues. The CDR3 region has the DNA TGTGCCAGCAGCTTTTATCCGGGACAGGCTGGAAACACCATATATTTT. Protein: CASSFYPGQAGNTIYF.

The rearrangement uses TRBV5-5 and TRBJ1-2; a weak D match, TRBD1 (5 bases). The CDR3 is 15 amino acids. The V gene's germline CDR1 is SGHKS and CDR2 YYEKEE (reference sequence). Trimming left V 0 bases short and J 5 bases short, with 14 bases between. Here the CDR3 reads CASSLVQGTGYGYTF. CDR3 nucleotide sequence: TGTGCCAGCAGCTTGGTTCAGGGTACGGGTTATGGCTACACCTTC. The full variable domain, rest sourced from reference TRBV5-5 and TRBJ1-2, is DAGVTQSPTHLIKTRGQQVTLRCSPISGHKSVSWYQQVLGQGPQFIFQYYEKEERGRGNFPDRFSARQFPNYSSELNVNALLLGDSALYLCASSLVQGTGYGYTFGSGTRLTVV.

The chain is built from TRBV6-5 and TRBJ2-1; 7 nucleotides align to TRBD2. With 2 bases clipped from V and 4 bases from J, the junction kept 5 bases outside the gene matches. Germline V lookup: CDR1 MNHEY, CDR2 SVGAGI. The CDR3 extends over 15 amino acids. CDR3 amino acids: CASSYTLAVYNEQFF. DNA of the CDR3: TGTGCCAGCAGTTACACCCTAGCGGTTTACAATGAGCAGTTCTTC.

The sample holds one count of this clone. This rearrangement joins TRBV7-8 to TRBJ2-5; 7 nucleotides align to TRBD2. The V and J ends lost 6 bases and 1 base, in that order; junction bases with no gene match: 5. The germline CDR1 and CDR2 sequences are SGHVS and FQNEAQ. The length of the CDR3 is 14 residues. CDR3 loop: CASSLSGTQETQYF. CDR3 nucleotide sequence: TGTGCCAGCAGTTTAAGCGGGACCCAAGAGACCCAGTACTTC.

This clone came up once. The chain uses TRBV5-1 and TRBJ1-2, with 8 bases fitting TRBD1. The CDR3 extends over 12 amino acids. Per germline, CDR1 SGHRS and CDR2 YFSETQ. Trimming removed 2 bases from V and 6 bases from J; junction bases left unmatched: 0. The CDR3 DNA reads TGCGCCAGCAGCTTCAGGGGGCATGGCTACACCTTC. Its translation: CASSFRGHGYTF.

The CDR3 loop is CASSQDRAISGSSTDTQYF. The CDR3 DNA reads TGTGCCAGCAGCCAAGATCGTGCTATCAGCGGGAGTAGCACAGATACGCAGTATTTT. V and J are TRBV4-2 and TRBJ2-3; 8 bases line up with TRBD2. V lost 0 bases and J lost 0; bases outside the gene matches: 11. From germline, CDR1 is LGHNA and CDR2 YNFKEQ. The CDR3 is 19 residues long.

The CDR3 DNA reads TGTGCCAGTAGTATAGCCAGGGTGGACGAGCAGTACTTC. It specifies CASSIARVDEQYF. The gene calls are TRBV19 and TRBJ2-7; weak D call: TRBD1 (5 bases). The V and J ends lost 1 base and 5 bases respectively, with 9 bases between them. The CDR3 covers 13 residues. Germline V gene sequence: CDR1 LNHDA, CDR2 SQIVND (reference sequence).

The table lists this clone with a count of one. In DNA form, the CDR3 reads TGCGCCAGCAGCCTGGTCCCCCCAGCTAACTATGGCTACACCTTC. Protein sequence: CASSLVPPANYGYTF. The rearrangement links TRBV5-1 to TRBJ1-2; D unclear. The germline V gene has CDR1 SGHRS and CDR2 YFSETQ. The V end was cut by 4 bases, the J end by 0 bases, with 13 bases between. The CDR3 totals 15 residues. Variable domain in full (rest from reference TRBV5-1 and TRBJ1-2): KAGVTQTPRYLIKTRGQQVTLSCSPISGHRSVSWYQQTPGQGLQFLFEYFSETQRNKGNFPGRFSGRQFSNSRSEMNVSTLELGDSALYLCASSLVPPANYGYTFGSGTRLTVV.

The chain is built from TRBV5-4 and TRBJ1-1; D is possibly TRBD1 (5 bases). With 5 bases removed from V and 0 bases from J, the gap between germline ends came to 20 bases. The CDR3 sequence is 17 residues long. Germline values: CDR1 SGHNT, CDR2 YYREEE (reference sequence). CDR3 nucleotide sequence: TGTGCCAGCAGGGCTGGGGGGGGTCTTGCTTTGAACACTGAAGCTTTCTTT. It yields the protein CASRAGGGLALNTEAFF.

The genes are TRBV5-1 and TRBJ2-1, with a possible D match to TRBD2 (6 bases). Looked up from germline, CDR1 is SGHRS and CDR2 is YFSETQ. This CDR3 spans 15 amino acids. The V and J ends lost 3 bases and 0 bases respectively, with 10 bases between them. CDR3 in amino acids: CASSSEGSSYNEQFF. The DNA of the CDR3 is TGCGCCAGCAGCTCGGAGGGGAGCTCCTACAATGAGCAGTTCTTC.

V is TRBV7-8 and J is TRBJ2-1; 7 bases align to TRBD2. V was clipped by 3 bases and J by 9 bases; unmatched bases: 8. The CDR3 extends over 14 amino acids. The germline V gene has CDR1 SGHVS and CDR2 FQNEAQ. As DNA, the CDR3 is TGTGCCAGCAGCTTCCCGACAAGCGGGGCTGAGCAGTTCTTC. It encodes CASSFPTSGAEQFF.

The chain joins TRBV6-1 to TRBJ2-1; 10 nucleotides align to TRBD1. Germline V gives CDR1 MNHNS, CDR2 SASEGT. The CDR3 length is 13 residues. The trim removed 8 bases at V and 5 bases at J, leaving 3 bases unmatched. Written as DNA, the CDR3 is TGTGCCAGCCACGACAGGGGGCACAATGAGCAGTTCTTC. Translating it yields CASHDRGHNEQFF.

The chain couples TRBV16 to TRBJ2-5; TRBD1 aligns across 7 bases. The CDR3 contains 14 residues. Germline V gene data show CDR1 as KGHSY and CDR2 as FQNENV. With 2 bases clipped from V and 9 bases from J, the junction kept 9 bases outside the gene matches. Here the CDR3 reads CASSQGTASGPQYF. CDR3 coding DNA: TGTGCCAGCAGCCAAGGGACAGCCTCCGGGCCCCAGTACTTC.

The V gene is TRBV7-9, the J gene TRBJ1-5; 10 bases line up with TRBD1. V gave up 5 bases and J gave up 0 bases; unmatched junction bases: 7. The V gene's germline CDR1 is SEHNR and CDR2 FQNEAQ (reference sequence). The CDR3 contains 17 residues. The CDR3 region is CASSPGTGAVSNQPQHF. The CDR3 DNA is TGTGCCAGCAGCCCCGGGACAGGGGCCGTTAGCAATCAGCCCCAGCATTTT.

The chain employs TRBV18 and TRBJ1-1; 8 nucleotides align to TRBD1. This CDR3 has 15 residues. CDR1 is KGHSH, CDR2 LQKENI, per germline. Losses at the gene ends were 1 base for V and 4 bases for J; bases not matched to a gene: 5. The CDR3 reads CASSPRQGRATEAFF. The CDR3 DNA sequence: TGTGCCAGCTCACCACGACAGGGGAGAGCCACTGAAGCTTTCTTT.

Turning to this clone: Within the sample, other DNA sequences also encode this same CDR3. The chain employs TRBV28 and TRBJ1-2; tentatively, D is TRBD1 (5 bases). Germline CDR1 MDHEN, CDR2 SYDVKM. The CDR3 loop spans 13 amino acids. V shed 3 bases and J shed 4 bases, with 9 bases lying between them. The CDR3 DNA reads as TGTGCCAGCAGTTTCGGGGGAGGCTATGGCTACACCTTC. Translating gives CASSFGGGYGYTF.

This clone was picked up one time. The chain joins TRBV7-2 to TRBJ2-7; 8 bases align to TRBD2. V shed 1 base and J 5 bases; nucleotides not matched to a gene: 4. This CDR3 spans 14 amino acids. Germline V gene lookup returns CDR1 SGHTA and CDR2 FQGNSA. CDR3 protein: CASSLGLAIDEQYF. The CDR3, as DNA: TGTGCCAGCAGCTTAGGACTAGCGATAGACGAGCAGTACTTC.

The genes are TRBV2 and TRBJ2-1; no reliable D call. Trimming left V 7 bases short and J 4 bases short, with 14 bases between. CDR3 length equals 14 residues. Germline values: CDR1 SNHLY, CDR2 FYNNEI. CDR3 in amino acids: CASKWANPYNEQFF. In nucleotides, the CDR3 is TGTGCCAGCAAGTGGGCTAACCCTTACAATGAGCAGTTCTTC.

The V call is TRBV7-8, the J call TRBJ2-5, with 11 bases that match TRBD2. This CDR3 has 14 residues. J was trimmed by 5 bases and V by 7 bases; bases with no gene match: 6. Germline loops: CDR1 SGHVS, CDR2 FQNEAQ. The CDR3 region is CASMQTSGAETQYF. Written as DNA, the CDR3 is TGTGCCAGCATGCAGACTAGCGGGGCGGAGACCCAGTACTTC.

This chain joins TRBV28 and TRBJ2-7, with D possibly TRBD1 on 5 matching bases. Germline CDR1 is MDHEN and CDR2 is SYDVKM. The CDR3 has 14 residues. The V end lost 6 bases, the J end lost 2 bases, and 14 bases lay between the germline ends. CDR3 protein: CASRSPVGAYEQYF. The CDR3 DNA follows: TGTGCCAGCAGGTCGCCGGTAGGGGCCTACGAGCAGTACTTC.

This clone was observed a few times. V and J are TRBV7-8 and TRBJ2-3; maybe TRBD2 (5 bases). Trimming left V 7 bases short and J 1 base short, with 12 bases between. The CDR3 loop spans 14 amino acids. Germline CDR1 SGHVS, CDR2 FQNEAQ. In DNA, the CDR3 is TGTGCCAGCACAAGCCCCGGGGGCACAGATACGCAGTATTTT. It codes for CASTSPGGTDTQYF.

V gene TRBV6-6 combines with J gene TRBJ1-1; TRBD1 agrees at 8 bases. This CDR3 is 15 amino acids long. CDR1 is MNHNY, CDR2 SVGAGI, per germline (reference sequence). Unmatched junction bases numbered 3, after V lost 2 bases and J lost 1 base. This chain's CDR3 is CASSYRDRRNTEAFF. DNA for the CDR3: TGTGCCAGCAGTTACCGGGACAGGCGGAACACTGAAGCTTTCTTT.

The chain links TRBV6-5 to TRBJ2-7; 7 bases line up with TRBD2. This CDR3 comprises 15 residues. Germline assignment: CDR1 MNHEY and CDR2 SVGAGI. V lost 0 bases and J lost 7; bases outside the gene matches: 9. CDR3 in amino acids: CASSYSRKAGGEQYF. The CDR3 DNA is TGTGCCAGCAGTTACTCGAGGAAGGCCGGGGGGGAGCAGTACTTC.